Listed here are 11 T cell receptor beta chains from one sample, sequenced in a study of T cells in Graves' hyperthyroidism and ophthalmopathy. The CDR3 regions of TCR beta were amplified from RNA transcripts. The HTBI primer set served for first-round RT-PCR of the TCR CDR3. TCRdb fed the multiplex PCR reads into MiXCR, producing one record per CDR3 protein. The table includes hundreds of thousands of distinct CDR3 sequences, under 20% detected once. The source material was blood. Receptors were obtained from a woman in her 50s with Graves' hyperthyroidism that later progressed to Graves' ophthalmopathy.

This clonotype has just a few counts. The chain has TRBV20-1 and TRBJ1-2, with TRBD1 identical over 7 bases. The CDR3 covers 14 residues. J was trimmed by 3 bases and V by 1 base; bases with no gene match: 5. In germline, CDR1 is DFQATT, CDR2 SNEGSKA (reference sequence). CDR3 amino acids: CSARGGQDHYGYTF. The CDR3, as DNA: TGCAGTGCTAGAGGAGGACAGGATCACTATGGCTACACCTTC.

The chain carries TRBV29-1 and TRBJ1-5, with a tentative D call TRBD1 (5 bases). In germline, CDR1 is SQVTM, CDR2 ANQGSEA. The CDR3 has 13 residues. Between the trimmed V and J ends, which lost 6 bases and 2 bases, there was a span of 11 bases. DNA of the CDR3: TGCAGCGTAAGGGACGGCGGCAATCAGCCCCAGCATTTT. Protein: CSVRDGGNQPQHF.

The V gene is TRBV20-1, the J gene TRBJ2-5; tentatively, D is TRBD2 (5 bases). CDR1 is DFQATT and CDR2 is SNEGSKA in the germline V gene (reference sequence). The CDR3 is 14 residues long. Here the CDR3 reads CSARGIAWGETQYF. The DNA of the CDR3 is TGCAGCGCCCGAGGGATAGCGTGGGGAGAGACCCAGTACTTC.

This clonotype was picked up a small number of times. This sequence joins TRBV7-9 and TRBJ2-7; possibly TRBD1 for D (5 bases). With 6 bases removed from V and 5 bases from J, the gap between germline ends came to 11 bases. Germline V lookup: CDR1 SEHNR, CDR2 FQNEAQ (reference sequence). The CDR3 spans 12 residues. In DNA, the CDR3 is TGTGCCAGCAGGGACGGCAGGGACGAGCAGTACTTC. It encodes CASRDGRDEQYF.

In its sample, this clonotype was seen a few times. The genes are TRBV2 and TRBJ1-6; D possibly corresponds to TRBD1 (6 bases). Germline V CDR1 and CDR2: SNHLY, FYNNEI. V was shortened by 10 bases and J by 7 bases, with 14 bases between the two germline ends. CDR3 size: 13 residues. CDR3 in DNA: TGTGCCACTGAAAAGCAGGGGAATTCACCCCTCCACTTT. This translates into CATEKQGNSPLHF.

The chain employs TRBV4-1 and TRBJ2-1; 10 positions agree with TRBD2. CDR1 is MGHRA and CDR2 is YSYEKL in the germline V gene. V dropped 4 bases and J dropped 7; count of bases not matched to a gene: 13. The CDR3 is made up of 17 amino acids. CDR3 DNA sequence: TGCGCCAGCAGCCCCAACTACAGCGGGGGGGCGCGGAATGAGCAGTTCTTC. Protein product: CASSPNYSGGARNEQFF.

J is TRBJ1-4 and V is TRBV6-2 or TRBV6-3, with TRBD1 as a possible D gene (5 bases). Deletions cut 0 bases from V and 8 bases from J, with 16 bases between. The CDR3 sequence is 16 residues long. In germline, CDR1 is MNHEY, CDR2 SVGEGT. The CDR3 nucleotides read TGTGCCAGCAGTTACTCCGCTAGGGGACCGAACGAAAAACTGTTTTTT. This sequence encodes CASSYSARGPNEKLFF.

DNA for the CDR3: TGTGCCAGCAGCGTACAAGCGGGGGTATCCGGGGAGCTGTTTTTT. It encodes CASSVQAGVSGELFF. V usage is TRBV9 and J usage is TRBJ2-2; 8 bases fit TRBD2. There are 15 residues in the CDR3. Unmatched junction bases numbered 5, after V lost 1 base and J lost 6 bases. The germline CDR1 and CDR2 sequences are SGDLS and YYNGEE.

Ten or more counts support this clonotype. CDR3 coding DNA: TGTGCCAGCAGCCAAGAACCTCCTGGACTAGCTGGCACCGGGGAGCTGTTTTTT. This gives the protein CASSQEPPGLAGTGELFF. The rearrangement joins TRBV3-1 to TRBJ2-2, with 8 bases lining up with TRBD2. J gave up 4 bases and V 0 bases, and 10 bases lay outside the gene matches. Germline V gene data show CDR1 as LGHDT and CDR2 as YNNKEL (reference sequence). The CDR3 runs 18 residues.

There are many counts of this clonotype. The rearrangement joins TRBV3-1 to TRBJ1-2, with D unresolved. With 2 bases removed from V and 0 bases from J, the gap between germline ends came to 7 bases. The germline V gene has CDR1 LGHDT and CDR2 YNNKEL (reference sequence). The length of the CDR3 is 14 residues. This CDR3 reads CASSQHSTNYGYTF. The CDR3 nucleotides read TGTGCCAGCAGCCAACACAGTACTAACTATGGCTACACCTTC.

The chain couples TRBV7-9 to TRBJ2-4; TRBD1 matches at 10 bases. The V gene end was trimmed by 0 bases and the J gene end by 9 bases; junction bases not matched to a gene: 8. The germline gives CDR1 SEHNR, CDR2 FQNEAQ (reference sequence). This CDR3 is 16 amino acids long. CDR3 sequence reads: CASSLAGTGVRAIQYF. CDR3 nucleotide sequence: TGTGCCAGCAGCTTAGCCGGGACAGGGGTTCGTGCCATTCAGTACTTC.